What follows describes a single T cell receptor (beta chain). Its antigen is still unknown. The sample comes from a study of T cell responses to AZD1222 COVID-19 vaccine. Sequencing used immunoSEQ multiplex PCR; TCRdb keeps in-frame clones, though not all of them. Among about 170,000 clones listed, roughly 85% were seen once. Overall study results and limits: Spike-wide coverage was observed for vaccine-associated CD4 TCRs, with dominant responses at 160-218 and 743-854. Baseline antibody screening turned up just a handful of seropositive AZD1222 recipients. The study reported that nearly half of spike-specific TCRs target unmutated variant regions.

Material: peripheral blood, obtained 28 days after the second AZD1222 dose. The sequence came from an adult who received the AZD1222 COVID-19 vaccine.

The DNA of the CDR3 is TGTGCCAGCAGCCAAGATCGGGCTAGCGGGGCAGATACGCAGTATTTT. It specifies CASSQDRASGADTQYF. V usage is TRBV4-2 and J usage is TRBJ2-3; 9 nucleotides match TRBD2. The germline V gene has CDR1 LGHNA and CDR2 YNFKEQ. With V trimmed by 0 bases and J by 4 bases, 5 bases remained unmatched. This CDR3 is 16 amino acids long.